Listed here are 14 T cell receptor beta chains from one sample, sequenced in a study of siplizumab effects on memory and regulatory T cells (dated by TCRdb to between 2019 and 2020). The method behind the library was the immunoSEQ multiplex PCR assay. The clones in this table, taken by TCRdb from immuneACCESS, are in-frame only. Not every clone is retained; where verified, under half of the shortfall comes from an unresolved V gene, and the cause of the rest is unknown. Across this sample there are approximately 100,000 clones, with about nine tenths seen only once. Around 12% of the sample comes from the top ten. The sample comprised non-Treg CD4+ T cells sorted from blood. According to the study, the label for this sample's cell subset or site signals: FACS-sorted unstimulated CD4+ non-regulatory T cells. These receptors were obtained from a human donor in good health.

J is TRBJ2-7 and V is TRBV10-1, with a weak D call TRBD2 (6 bases). CDR3 length equals 14 residues. Trimming shortened V by 2 bases and J by 0 bases, and 8 bases separated the two germline ends. CDR1 is WNHNN and CDR2 is SYGVQD in the germline V gene (reference sequence). CDR3 in DNA: TGCGCCAGCAGTGAGGGAGGGGCCTCCTACGAGCAGTACTTC. Translation gives CASSEGGASYEQYF.

The chain joins TRBV11-2 to TRBJ2-5, with D possibly being TRBD2 (6 bases). CDR1 SGHAT and CDR2 FQNNGV come from the germline V gene. The CDR3 covers 14 residues. V lost 5 bases and J 5 bases, leaving 15 bases between the germline ends. CDR3 sequence reads: CASSPLRGLETQYF. The CDR3 bases are TGTGCCAGCAGCCCCTTACGGGGGTTGGAGACCCAGTACTTC.

This chain uses TRBV2 with TRBJ2-6; TRBD1 matches 9 bases. The V gene's germline CDR1 is SNHLY and CDR2 FYNNEI. There are 18 residues in the CDR3. The V and J ends lost 2 bases and 0 bases, in that order; junction bases with no gene match: 5. This CDR3 is CASSETGQGGSGANVLTF. CDR3 in DNA: TGTGCCAGCAGTGAAACGGGACAGGGAGGCTCTGGGGCCAACGTCCTGACTTTC.

This sequence joins TRBV6-6 and TRBJ1-2; the match to TRBD1 covers 7 bases. Germline V gives CDR1 MNHNY, CDR2 SVGAGI (reference sequence). Unmatched junction bases numbered 5, after V lost 2 bases and J lost 8 bases. CDR3 length: 13 amino acids. In DNA form, the CDR3 reads TGTGCCAGCAGTTACGAGGGGGCAAAAGGCTACACCTTC. This sequence encodes CASSYEGAKGYTF.

The V and J genes are TRBV19 and TRBJ2-1; no clear D gene. Germline values: CDR1 LNHDA, CDR2 SQIVND (reference sequence). Trimming left V 6 bases short and J 6 bases short, with 6 bases between. This CDR3 comprises 11 residues. CDR3 protein: CASSGVNEQFF. The CDR3 nucleotides read TGTGCCAGTAGCGGCGTCAATGAGCAGTTCTTC.

The chain carries TRBV11-3 and TRBJ2-3; TRBD2 agrees at 9 bases. CDR3 length equals 15 residues. J gave up 0 bases and V 5 bases, and 3 bases lay outside the gene matches. Germline loops: CDR1 SGHNT, CDR2 YENEEA. The CDR3 loop reads CASSNSGSSTDTQYF. The CDR3 DNA reads TGTGCCAGCAGCAATAGCGGGAGCAGCACAGATACGCAGTATTTT.

The chain is built from TRBV2 and TRBJ1-5; D not resolved. Trimming took 2 bases from V and 5 from J, leaving 7 bases between them. Germline V gives CDR1 SNHLY, CDR2 FYNNEI. The CDR3 consists of 13 residues. The CDR3 is CASSEYRDQPQHF. The DNA for the CDR3 is TGTGCCAGCAGTGAATATCGGGATCAGCCCCAGCATTTT.

The J gene is TRBJ1-4, the V gene TRBV5-5; 9 nucleotides line up with TRBD1. V lost 4 bases, J lost 4 bases, and 11 bases stayed unmatched. CDR1 SGHKS and CDR2 YYEKEE come from the germline V gene (reference sequence). This CDR3 is 17 amino acids long. CDR3 loop: CASSQDGRDRVNEKLFF. In DNA form, the CDR3 reads TGTGCCAGCAGCCAAGATGGCCGGGACAGGGTTAATGAAAAACTGTTTTTT.

This clone was counted once. This rearrangement joins TRBV5-6 to TRBJ2-5; 7 positions match TRBD1. Germline V gene sequence: CDR1 SGHDT, CDR2 YYEEEE. V dropped 0 bases and J dropped 1; count of bases not matched to a gene: 3. CDR3 length: 15 amino acids. In DNA form, the CDR3 reads TGTGCCAGCAGCTTGGGGGGGACAGTCCAAGAGACCCAGTACTTC. Translation gives CASSLGGTVQETQYF.

The rearrangement links TRBV7-9 to TRBJ2-5, with 7 bases identical to TRBD2. The germline V gene has CDR1 SEHNR and CDR2 FQNEAQ (reference sequence). This CDR3 comprises 15 residues. Trimming cost V 7 bases and J 5 bases; bases outside gene matches: 13. For the CDR3, the DNA is TGTGCCAGCACAAAGGTCCGCGGGAGAATGGAGACCCAGTACTTC. Translating gives CASTKVRGRMETQYF.

This chain uses TRBV28 with TRBJ2-7; D gene ambiguous. The germline gives CDR1 MDHEN, CDR2 SYDVKM. The CDR3 consists of 13 residues. V was cut by 4 bases and J by 7 bases, with 14 bases left in between. The CDR3 DNA reads as TGTGCCAGCAGTTCTAGAGCTCTCGGAGAGCAGTACTTC. Its protein product is CASSSRALGEQYF.

V gene TRBV7-2 combines with J gene TRBJ2-1, with 7 bases identical to TRBD2. CDR1 is SGHTA, CDR2 FQGNSA, per germline. V lost 5 bases and J lost 0; bases outside the gene matches: 7. The CDR3 totals 16 residues. For the CDR3, the DNA is TGTGCCAGCAGCCACCCCCTAGCGGCCTCCTACAATGAGCAGTTCTTC. It specifies CASSHPLAASYNEQFF.

The rearrangement joins TRBV5-1 to TRBJ2-2, with D unclear. From germline, CDR1 is SGHRS and CDR2 YFSETQ. Trimming took off 4 bases at V and 8 bases at J, with 9 bases between the two ends. This CDR3 contains 12 residues. CDR3: CASSQASGELFF. The CDR3, as DNA: TGCGCCAGCAGCCAAGCCTCAGGGGAGCTGTTTTTT.

The chain is built from TRBV7-9 and TRBJ2-7; 11 bases are shared with TRBD1. Germline CDR1 SEHNR, CDR2 FQNEAQ (reference sequence). The CDR3 is made up of 13 amino acids. The ends lost 5 bases at V and 7 bases at J; junction bases unmatched: 4. CDR3 in DNA: TGTGCCAGCAGCGGACAGGGGGCGCAGGAGCAGTACTTC. Translating it yields CASSGQGAQEQYF.